This entry lists 10 T cell receptor beta chains sequenced from one sample in a study of cytotoxic CD8 clonotypes in ibrutinib-treated CLL. Method: immunoSEQ multiplex PCR; TCRdb's copy keeps in-frame clones and lacks some. The table records around 140,000 clones, 60% to 85% of them present only once. This specimen consisted of PBMCs, obtained after 24 months of ibrutinib treatment. These receptors were collected from a human donor with chronic lymphocytic leukemia.

V and J are TRBV19 and TRBJ1-1; D remains ambiguous. The CDR3 has 14 residues. The V gene lost 7 bases and the J gene lost 0 bases, with 12 bases spanning the gap. CDR1 is LNHDA and CDR2 is SQIVND in the germline V gene (reference sequence). CDR3: CASTMDGVNTEAFF. CDR3 sequence (DNA): TGTGCCAGTACCATGGACGGGGTGAACACTGAAGCTTTCTTT.

The chain couples TRBV6-6 to TRBJ2-4; D call uncertain. This CDR3 has 13 residues. Trimming took 3 bases from V and 6 from J, leaving 9 bases between them. Germline assignment: CDR1 MNHNY and CDR2 SVGAGI (reference sequence). CDR3 in DNA: TGTGCCAGCAGTTATAACAGTTTAAACATTCAGTACTTC. Its translation is CASSYNSLNIQYF.

The V gene is TRBV27, the J gene TRBJ2-2; D may be TRBD2 (5 bases). The germline V and J ends were trimmed by 11 bases and 4 bases, with 14 bases remaining between them. Germline CDR1 reads MNHEY; CDR2 reads SMNVEV (reference sequence). The CDR3 is 13 amino acids. The CDR3, as DNA: TGTGCCGCGGGCGCGCGGCCCACCGGGGAGCTGTTTTTT. Its protein product is CAAGARPTGELFF.

The genes are TRBV10-3 and TRBJ2-2, with 7 bases lining up with TRBD2. The length of the CDR3 is 14 residues. In germline, CDR1 is ENHRY, CDR2 SYGVKD. With V trimmed by 4 bases and J by 8 bases, 7 bases remained unmatched. The CDR3: CAISVGRLGGELFF. CDR3 nucleotide sequence: TGTGCCATCAGTGTCGGGAGGCTTGGTGGGGAGCTGTTTTTT.

This clone was seen many times. This chain uses TRBV2 with TRBJ2-3; D gene uncertain. Trimming removed 3 bases at V and 0 bases at J, with 4 bases between. Germline V gene lookup returns CDR1 SNHLY and CDR2 FYNNEI. The CDR3 is 13 amino acids. The CDR3 sequence is CASSEDSTDTQYF. The CDR3 DNA reads as TGTGCCAGCAGTGAGGACAGCACAGATACGCAGTATTTT.

The rearrangement uses TRBV7-7 and TRBJ2-5; TRBD2 is a possible D gene (6 bases). The length of the CDR3 is 16 residues. V lost 5 bases and J 0 bases, leaving 16 bases between the germline ends. In germline, CDR1 is SSHAT, CDR2 FNYEAQ (reference sequence). The DNA for the CDR3 is TGTGCCAGCAGCCGGGGACTTGCAGGGTACCAAGAGACCCAGTACTTC. Translating gives CASSRGLAGYQETQYF.

This chain links TRBV5-8 with TRBJ1-2; D is perhaps TRBD1 (6 bases). Trimming removed 4 bases from V and 8 bases from J, with 15 bases in between. Germline V gene sequence: CDR1 SGHTS, CDR2 YDEGEE. This CDR3 contains 13 residues. CDR3 sequence reads: CASSPGGGVGYTF. The DNA of the CDR3 is TGTGCCAGCAGCCCTGGGGGGGGCGTCGGCTACACCTTC.

This chain uses TRBV7-9 with TRBJ2-5, with a weak D call TRBD1 (5 bases). Germline loops: CDR1 SEHNR, CDR2 FQNEAQ (reference sequence). Trimming removed 2 bases from V and 7 bases from J, with 8 bases in between. CDR3 size: 12 residues. The CDR3 is CASSLTGLTQYF. CDR3 DNA: TGTGCCAGCAGCTTAACAGGTTTGACCCAGTACTTC.

The chain joins TRBV7-6 to TRBJ2-3; no definite D call. Trimming shortened V by 1 base and J by 4 bases, and 12 bases separated the two germline ends. Germline V gene sequence: CDR1 SGHVS, CDR2 FNYEAQ. There are 15 residues in the CDR3. CDR3 sequence: CASSLGASLADTQYF. The CDR3 DNA reads TGTGCCAGCAGCTTAGGGGCTAGTCTCGCAGATACGCAGTATTTT.

This chain joins TRBV6-5 and TRBJ1-5; D uncertain. V lost 5 bases to trimming and J lost 5 bases, with 10 bases between them. Germline CDR1 is MNHEY and CDR2 is SVGAGI. The CDR3 consists of 13 residues. The CDR3 sequence: CASSARRDQPQHF. The DNA for the CDR3 is TGTGCCAGCAGTGCCCGGCGGGATCAGCCCCAGCATTTT.